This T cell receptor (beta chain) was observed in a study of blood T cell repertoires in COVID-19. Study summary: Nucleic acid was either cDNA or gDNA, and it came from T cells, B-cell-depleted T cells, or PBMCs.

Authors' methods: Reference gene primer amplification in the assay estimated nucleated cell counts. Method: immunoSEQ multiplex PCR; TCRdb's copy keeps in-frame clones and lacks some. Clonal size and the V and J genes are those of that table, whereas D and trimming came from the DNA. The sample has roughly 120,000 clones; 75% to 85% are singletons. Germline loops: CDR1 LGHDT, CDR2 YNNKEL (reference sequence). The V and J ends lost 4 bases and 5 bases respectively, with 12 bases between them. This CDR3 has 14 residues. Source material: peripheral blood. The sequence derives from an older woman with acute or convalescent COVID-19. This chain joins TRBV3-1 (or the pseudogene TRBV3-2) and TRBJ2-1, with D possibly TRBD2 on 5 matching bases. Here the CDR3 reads CASSLEGVNNEQFF. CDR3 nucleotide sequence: TGTGCCAGCAGCCTCGAGGGTGTGAACAATGAGCAGTTCTTC.